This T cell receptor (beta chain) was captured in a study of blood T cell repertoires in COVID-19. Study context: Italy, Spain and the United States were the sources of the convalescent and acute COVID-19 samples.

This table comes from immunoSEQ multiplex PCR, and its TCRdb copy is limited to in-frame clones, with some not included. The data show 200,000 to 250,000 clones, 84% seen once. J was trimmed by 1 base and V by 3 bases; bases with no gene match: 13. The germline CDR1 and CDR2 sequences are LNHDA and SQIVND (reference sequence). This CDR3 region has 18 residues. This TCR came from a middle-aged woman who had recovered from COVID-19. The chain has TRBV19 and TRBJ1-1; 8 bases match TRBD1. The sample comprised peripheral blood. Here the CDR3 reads CASSIELLFGQGNTEAFF. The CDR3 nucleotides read TGTGCCAGTAGTATCGAACTATTATTTGGACAGGGGAACACTGAAGCTTTCTTT.